These 27 T cell receptor beta chains share one sample of origin, sequenced in a study of molecular identifiers for immune sequencing clone quantification. TCRdb used MiXCR to reprocess the PCR reads, holding one entry per CDR3 protein. Here the sample spans just under 650,000 distinct CDR3 sequences, just under 20% being singletons. Sequences were obtained from naive CD8+ T cells from blood, with Jurkat cell RNA spiked in. As for subset: FACS-sorted CD8+CD4-CCR7+CD45RA+ naive T cells. These receptors originate from a human donor in good health. Some libraries in this study had Jurkat cell RNA spiked in.

Comments on this clonotype: This may arise from a read error, as a much more abundant clone is one base away. This chain joins TRBV4-1 and TRBJ1-4; D is perhaps TRBD1 (6 bases). The CDR3 spans 17 residues. Germline V gene sequence: CDR1 MGHRA, CDR2 YSYEKL. In DNA form, the CDR3 reads TGCGCCAGCAGCCAAGGGGGGCGCGGGGGGGCTAATGAAGAACTGTTTTTT. It encodes CASSQGGRGGANEELFF.

This clonotype occurred a few times. The V call is TRBV19, the J call TRBJ1-1; tentative D call: TRBD1 (5 bases). The CDR3 consists of 13 residues. V was clipped by 8 bases and J by 6 bases, with 16 bases between them. From germline, CDR1 is LNHDA and CDR2 SQIVND (reference sequence). Here the CDR3 DNA reads TGTGCCAGTCGAACAGCAGGGACCGCTGAAGCTTTCTTT. Translation: CASRTAGTAEAFF.

A note on this clonotype: Given a much more abundant clone one base away, this may be a read error. V gene TRBV6-2 or TRBV6-3 combines with J gene TRBJ1-1; D gene uncertain. Germline CDR1 MNHEY, CDR2 SVGEGT. CDR3 size: 12 residues. The V end was cut by 8 bases, the J end by 10 bases, with 17 bases between. CDR3 in DNA: TGTGCCAGCCGACCGACCGGGAACGGAGCTTTCTTT. Its translation is CASRPTGNGAFF.

Worth noting for this clonotype: A clone one base away is much larger, so this may be a read error. The conserved phenylalanine or tryptophan normally closing the CDR3 is absent here, so this likely arose from a read error. The V call is TRBV5-1, the J call TRBJ2-7, with unresolved D. The CDR3 covers 13 residues. The V gene lost 0 bases and the J gene lost 3 bases, with 7 bases spanning the gap. Germline CDR1 is SGHRS and CDR2 is YFSETQ. This CDR3 reads CASSLELNYEQYL. DNA for the CDR3: TGCGCCAGCAGCTTGGAGTTAAACTACGAGCAGTACCTC.

This clonotype was seen repeatedly, ten times or more. The gene calls are TRBV12-5 and TRBJ2-7; weak D call: TRBD1 (5 bases). The CDR3 covers 13 residues. The V and J ends lost 6 bases and 3 bases respectively, with 12 bases between them. Germline V gene lookup returns CDR1 LGHNT and CDR2 FRNRAP. The CDR3 protein is CASGEGANYEQYF. The CDR3 nucleotides are TGTGCTAGTGGCGAAGGGGCCAACTACGAGCAGTACTTC.

The CDR3 DNA is TGTGCCAGCTCACCACAGGACCACTGGTACGAGCAGTACTTC. This codes for CASSPQDHWYEQYF. The chain joins TRBV18 to TRBJ2-7; D unresolved. Germline lookup yields CDR1 KGHSH and CDR2 LQKENI. Trimming shortened V by 1 base and J by 4 bases, and 11 bases separated the two germline ends. The CDR3 covers 14 residues. The complete variable domain, with remaining parts taken from reference TRBV18 and TRBJ2-7, reads NAGVMQNPRHLVRRRGQEARLRCSPMKGHSHVYWYRQLPEEGLKFMVYLQKENIIDESGMPKERFSAEFPKEGPSILRIQQVVRGDSAAYFCASSPQDHWYEQYFGPGTRLTVT.

This clonotype was observed many times. The rearrangement joins TRBV28 to TRBJ2-7, with TRBD1 as a possible D gene (5 bases). The CDR3 is 17 amino acids. V shed 5 bases and J shed 7 bases, with 27 bases lying between them. Germline values: CDR1 MDHEN, CDR2 SYDVKM. The CDR3 reads CASSPPPLKGPFNEQYF. The CDR3 DNA is TGTGCCAGCAGTCCACCGCCACTCAAGGGGCCCTTCAATGAGCAGTACTTC.

Notes on this clonotype: Possible read error: a much larger clone is one base away. The chain joins TRBV2 to TRBJ2-1; no firm D call. The CDR3 spans 13 residues. Trimming cost V 3 bases and J 10 bases, with 13 bases left between them. The germline V gene has CDR1 SNHLY and CDR2 FYNNEI. The CDR3 region is CASSDGLPGEQFF. The CDR3, as DNA: TGTGCCAGCAGTGATGGTCTCCCAGGAGAGCAGTTCTTC.

This clonotype was counted many times. The rearrangement joins TRBV6-1 to TRBJ2-6; D may be TRBD1 (6 bases). This CDR3 is 18 amino acids long. Germline-derived CDR1 and CDR2 are MNHNS and SASEGT. Trimming stripped 7 bases from V and 0 bases from J, with 19 bases between. CDR3 loop: CASKTQGSSSSGANVLTF. The CDR3 nucleotides read TGTGCCAGCAAAACCCAGGGGTCTTCTAGCTCTGGGGCCAACGTCCTGACTTTC.

The chain combines TRBV12-3 or TRBV12-4 with TRBJ2-1; unclear D gene. The CDR3 spans 12 residues. Deletions cut 4 bases from V and 7 bases from J, with 8 bases between. The CDR3 loop reads CASSSRPNEQFF. The CDR3 region has the DNA TGTGCCAGCAGTTCCCGTCCGAATGAGCAGTTCTTC.

In regard to this clonotype: This may be a read error, as it is one base from a much larger clone. The J gene is TRBJ2-7, the V gene TRBV7-2; D may correspond to TRBD1 or TRBD2 (5 bases each). V gave up 1 base and J gave up 3 bases, with 13 bases separating them. This CDR3 contains 15 residues. Germline loops: CDR1 SGHTA, CDR2 FQGNSA. CDR3 DNA sequence: TGTGCCAGCAGCTTAGATCCTAGCAGGGTCTACGAGCAGTACTTC. This encodes CASSLDPSRVYEQYF. Full variable domain (remainder filled in from reference TRBV7-2 and TRBJ2-7): GAGVSQSPSNKVTEKGKDVELRCDPISGHTALYWYRQSLGQGLEFLIYFQGNSAPDKSGLPSDRFSAERTGGSVSTLTIQRTQQEDSAVYLCASSLDPSRVYEQYFGPGTRLTVT.

The genes are TRBV19 and TRBJ2-7; D is perhaps TRBD2 (5 bases). The CDR3 runs to 13 residues. Looked up from germline, CDR1 is LNHDA and CDR2 is SQIVND (reference sequence). V was trimmed by 6 bases and J by 2 bases, leaving 11 bases between them. The DNA for the CDR3 is TGTGCCAGTAGCATGGGAGTGGCCTACGAGCAGTACTTC. This sequence encodes CASSMGVAYEQYF.

Of note for this clonotype: This may be a read error: a much more frequent sequence differs by one nucleotide. V usage is TRBV6-4 and J usage is TRBJ2-3; TRBD1 might be the D (5 bases). The J call is uncertain, as TRBJ1-5 better fits the DNA end. Germline assignment: CDR1 MRHNA and CDR2 SNTAGT. This CDR3 is built from 15 residues. The CDR3 loop is CASSAGTLSADTQHF. CDR3 coding DNA: TGTGCCAGCAGTGCCGGGACTCTTTCGGCAGATACGCAGCATTTT.

In this sample, this clonotype turned up many times. The chain couples TRBV19 to TRBJ2-1; 10 bases fit TRBD2. J was trimmed by 7 bases and V by 2 bases; bases with no gene match: 5. CDR1 is LNHDA, CDR2 SQIVND, per germline (reference sequence). The CDR3 is 15 residues long. The CDR3 DNA reads TGTGCCAGTAGTATATCTAGCGGGAGTACTAATGAGCAGTTCTTC. Translation: CASSISSGSTNEQFF.

A note on this clonotype: It may be a read error: a sequence one base away is much more abundant. The genes are TRBV2 and TRBJ2-1; D not certain. Germline lookup yields CDR1 SNHLY and CDR2 FYNNEI. CDR3 length equals 16 residues. CDR3 in DNA: TGTGCCGGCAGTGGAAGCCTCGGCCCCCCGAACAATGAGCAGTTCTTC. It encodes CAGSGSLGPPNNEQFF.

Of note for this clonotype: It may be a read error: a sequence one base away is much more abundant. For the CDR3, the DNA is TGTGCCGGCAGTTACTCACTAGCGGGAGCAGATACGCAGTATTTT. Protein product: CAGSYSLAGADTQYF. The chain carries TRBV6-2 or TRBV6-3 and TRBJ2-3; 11 bases line up with TRBD2. Germline-derived CDR1 and CDR2 are MNHEY and SVGEGT. The CDR3 extends over 15 amino acids.

Note on this clonotype: A much larger clone is a single base away; this may be a read error. The chain links TRBV6-2 or TRBV6-3 to TRBJ2-5; possibly TRBD2 for D (5 bases). V was cut by 3 bases and J by 5 bases, with 16 bases left in between. The CDR3 runs 15 residues. Germline values: CDR1 MNHEY, CDR2 SVGEGT. The CDR3 loop reads CASSYLPARGETQYF. The CDR3, as DNA: TGTGCCAGCAGTTATCTCCCGGCCAGAGGGGAGACCCAGTACTTC.

The chain combines TRBV4-1 with TRBJ2-5; 10 positions agree with TRBD2. V shed 2 bases, J shed 0 bases, and the junction held 0 bases outside the gene matches. Germline assignment: CDR1 MGHRA and CDR2 YSYEKL. The CDR3 has 15 amino acids. In DNA form, the CDR3 reads TGCGCCAGCAGCCAACTAGCGGGAGACCAAGAGACCCAGTACTTC. Translation gives CASSQLAGDQETQYF.

In its sample, this clonotype was seen many times. V gene TRBV7-9 combines with J gene TRBJ1-6; D is unclear. Germline V gene lookup returns CDR1 SEHNR and CDR2 FQNEAQ (reference sequence). The germline V and J ends were trimmed by 3 bases and 7 bases, with 7 bases remaining between them. The length of the CDR3 is 13 residues. The chain's CDR3 is CASSFTENSPLHF. DNA for the CDR3: TGTGCCAGCAGCTTCACGGAGAATTCACCCCTCCACTTT.

This clonotype was counted ten times or more. The chain uses TRBV7-8 and TRBJ2-3; no clear D gene. There are 13 residues in the CDR3. Trimming cost V 5 bases and J 2 bases, with 8 bases left between them. CDR1 SGHVS and CDR2 FQNEAQ come from the germline V gene. CDR3 coding DNA: TGTGCCAGCAGCGAAGGAAACACAGATACGCAGTATTTT. Translated: CASSEGNTDTQYF.

The chain joins TRBV4-1 to TRBJ2-7; D ambiguous. Trimming cost V 1 base and J 3 bases, with 10 bases left between them. This CDR3 region has 14 residues. CDR1 MGHRA and CDR2 YSYEKL come from the germline V gene. DNA for the CDR3: TGCGCCAGCAGCCAAGGGACCGATTTCTACGAGCAGTACTTC. It yields the protein CASSQGTDFYEQYF.

This clonotype was recorded at least ten times. The V call is TRBV4-1, the J call TRBJ2-7, with D possibly TRBD2 on 5 matching bases. CDR1 and CDR2 from the germline V gene are MGHRA and YSYEKL. V was pared by 2 bases and J by 7 bases, with 21 bases between. The CDR3 is 16 residues long. CDR3 region: CASSQTPGRTFEEQYF. The CDR3 DNA reads TGCGCCAGCAGCCAAACACCGGGCCGGACTTTTGAGGAGCAGTACTTC.

The V and J genes are TRBV19 and TRBJ2-1, with a weak D call TRBD2 (5 bases). The V gene's germline CDR1 is LNHDA and CDR2 SQIVND (reference sequence). The CDR3 is made up of 18 amino acids. Trimming stripped 6 bases from V and 0 bases from J, with 21 bases between. CDR3 DNA sequence: TGTGCCAGTAGCCGGGATATAGGCCCCATCAGCTCCTACAATGAGCAGTTCTTC. The encoded protein is CASSRDIGPISSYNEQFF.

This clonotype was recorded at least ten times. V usage is TRBV28 and J usage is TRBJ1-1, with a tentative D call TRBD1 (6 bases). The CDR3 spans 15 residues. Germline V lookup: CDR1 MDHEN, CDR2 SYDVKM. The V end lost 3 bases, the J end lost 1 base, and 12 bases lay between the germline ends. The CDR3 DNA is TGTGCCAGCAGTTTTAGTGCAGGGGCGAACACTGAAGCTTTCTTT. This encodes CASSFSAGANTEAFF.

This clonotype was observed a single time. This rearrangement joins TRBV7-9 to TRBJ1-2, with 7 bases that match TRBD1. The CDR3 covers 15 residues. Germline values: CDR1 SEHNR, CDR2 FQNEAQ (reference sequence). V shed 5 bases and J 0 bases; nucleotides not matched to a gene: 6. The CDR3 sequence is CASSQQTGSNYGYTF. The CDR3 DNA follows: TGTGCCAGCAGCCAGCAGACAGGGTCTAACTATGGCTACACCTTC.

This clonotype was counted at least ten times. V and J are TRBV12-3 or TRBV12-4 and TRBJ1-1; D possibly corresponds to TRBD1 (6 bases). The CDR3 consists of 14 residues. V lost 5 bases, J lost 7 bases, and 17 bases lay in between. CDR3 residues: CASSTAWGASEAFF. The DNA of the CDR3 is TGTGCCAGCAGTACCGCTTGGGGGGCGAGTGAAGCTTTCTTT.

Worth noting for this clonotype: At one boundary the junction diverges from the germline segment, which might be a read error. V usage is TRBV5-3 and J usage is TRBJ2-7; 9 bases line up with TRBD2. TRBV5-3 is annotated as an ORF whose role is uncertain. The CDR3 sequence is 15 residues long. The CDR3 nucleotides read TGTGCCAGCAGCTTCCAGCGGGAGGTTCCCTACGAGCAGTACTTC. It specifies CASSFQREVPYEQYF.